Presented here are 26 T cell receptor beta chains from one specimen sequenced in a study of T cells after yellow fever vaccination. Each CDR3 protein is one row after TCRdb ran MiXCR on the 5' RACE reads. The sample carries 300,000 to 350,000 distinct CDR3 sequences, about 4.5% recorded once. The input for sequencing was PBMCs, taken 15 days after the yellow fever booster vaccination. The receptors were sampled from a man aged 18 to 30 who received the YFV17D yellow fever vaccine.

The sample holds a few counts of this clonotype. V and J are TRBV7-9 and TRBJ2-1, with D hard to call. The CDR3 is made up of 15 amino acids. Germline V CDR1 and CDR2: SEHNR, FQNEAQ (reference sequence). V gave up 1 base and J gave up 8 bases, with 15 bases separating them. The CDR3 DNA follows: TGTGCCAGCAGCTTAGTGGTTCGGGCTACACATGAGCAGTTCTTC. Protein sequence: CASSLVVRATHEQFF.

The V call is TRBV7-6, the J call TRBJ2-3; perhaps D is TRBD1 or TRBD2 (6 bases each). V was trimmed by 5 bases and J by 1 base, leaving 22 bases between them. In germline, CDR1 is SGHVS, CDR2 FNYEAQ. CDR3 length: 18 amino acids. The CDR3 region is CASSPEVRWGAGTDTQYF. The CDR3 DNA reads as TGTGCCAGCAGCCCAGAGGTTAGGTGGGGGGCCGGCACAGATACGCAGTATTTT.

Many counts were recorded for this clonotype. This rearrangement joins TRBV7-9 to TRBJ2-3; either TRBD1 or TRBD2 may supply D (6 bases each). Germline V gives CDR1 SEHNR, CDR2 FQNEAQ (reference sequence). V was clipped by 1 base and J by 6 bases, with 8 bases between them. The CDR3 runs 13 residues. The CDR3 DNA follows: TGTGCCAGCAGCTTAGTGGGGGGCGATACGCAGTATTTT. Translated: CASSLVGGDTQYF.

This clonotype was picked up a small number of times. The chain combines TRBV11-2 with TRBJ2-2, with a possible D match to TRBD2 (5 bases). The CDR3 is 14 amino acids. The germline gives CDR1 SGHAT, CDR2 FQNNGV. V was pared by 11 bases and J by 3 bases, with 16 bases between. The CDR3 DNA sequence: TGTGCCCTCAAAAGTGAGGGTTACACCGGGGAGCTGTTTTTT. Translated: CALKSEGYTGELFF.

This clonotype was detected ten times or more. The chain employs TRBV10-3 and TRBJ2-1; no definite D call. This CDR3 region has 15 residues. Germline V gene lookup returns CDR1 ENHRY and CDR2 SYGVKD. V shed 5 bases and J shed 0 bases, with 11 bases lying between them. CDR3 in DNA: TGTGCCATCAGTCCGGAATCCAGCTCCTACAATGAGCAGTTCTTC. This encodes CAISPESSSYNEQFF.

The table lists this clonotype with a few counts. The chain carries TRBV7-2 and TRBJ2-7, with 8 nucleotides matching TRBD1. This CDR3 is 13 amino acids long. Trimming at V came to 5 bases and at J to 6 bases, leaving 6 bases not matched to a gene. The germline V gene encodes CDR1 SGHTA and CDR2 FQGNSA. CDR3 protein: CASSVDTGGEQYV. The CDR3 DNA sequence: TGTGCCAGCAGCGTCGACACAGGGGGCGAGCAGTACGTC.

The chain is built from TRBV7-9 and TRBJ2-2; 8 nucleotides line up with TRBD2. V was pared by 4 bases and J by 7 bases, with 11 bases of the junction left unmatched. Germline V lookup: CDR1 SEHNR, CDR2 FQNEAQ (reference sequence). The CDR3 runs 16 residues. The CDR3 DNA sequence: TGTGCCAGCAGCTCCCCCCGGCGGGGGGCGATCGGGGAGCTGTTTTTT. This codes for CASSSPRRGAIGELFF.

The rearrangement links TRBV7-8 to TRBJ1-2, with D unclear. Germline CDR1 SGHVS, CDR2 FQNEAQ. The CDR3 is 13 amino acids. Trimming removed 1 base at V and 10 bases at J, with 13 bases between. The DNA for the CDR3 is TGTGCCAGCAGCTTAGGGCCGGTGTGGACCTACACCTTC. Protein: CASSLGPVWTYTF.

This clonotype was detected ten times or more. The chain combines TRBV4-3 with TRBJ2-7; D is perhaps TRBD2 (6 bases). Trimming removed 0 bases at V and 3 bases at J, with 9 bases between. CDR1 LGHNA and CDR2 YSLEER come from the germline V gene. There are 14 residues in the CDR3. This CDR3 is CASSQDWGDYEQYV. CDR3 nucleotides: TGCGCCAGCAGCCAAGATTGGGGGGACTACGAGCAGTACGTC.

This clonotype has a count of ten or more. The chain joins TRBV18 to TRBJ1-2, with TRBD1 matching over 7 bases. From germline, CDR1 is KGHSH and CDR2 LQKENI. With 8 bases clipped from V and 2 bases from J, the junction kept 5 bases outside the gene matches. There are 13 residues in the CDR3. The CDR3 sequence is CASSSGQNYGYTF. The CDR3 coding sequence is TGTGCCAGCAGCTCGGGACAGAACTATGGCTACACCTTC.

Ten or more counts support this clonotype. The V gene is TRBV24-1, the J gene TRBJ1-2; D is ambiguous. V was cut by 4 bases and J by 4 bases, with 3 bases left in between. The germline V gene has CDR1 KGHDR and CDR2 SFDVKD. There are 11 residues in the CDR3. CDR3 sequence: CATSDVYGYTF. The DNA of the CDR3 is TGTGCCACCAGTGACGTCTATGGCTACACCTTC.

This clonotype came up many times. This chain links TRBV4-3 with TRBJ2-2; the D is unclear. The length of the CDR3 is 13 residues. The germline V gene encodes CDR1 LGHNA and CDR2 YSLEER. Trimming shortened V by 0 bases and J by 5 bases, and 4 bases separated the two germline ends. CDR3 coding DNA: TGCGCCAGCAGCCAAGACCAGACCGGGGAGCTGTTTTTT. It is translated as CASSQDQTGELFF.

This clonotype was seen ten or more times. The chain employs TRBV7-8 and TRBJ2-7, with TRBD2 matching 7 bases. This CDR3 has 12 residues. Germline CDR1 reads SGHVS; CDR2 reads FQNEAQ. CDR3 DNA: TGTGCCAGCAGCCTAGCGGCAAACGAGCAGTACGTC. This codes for CASSLAANEQYV.

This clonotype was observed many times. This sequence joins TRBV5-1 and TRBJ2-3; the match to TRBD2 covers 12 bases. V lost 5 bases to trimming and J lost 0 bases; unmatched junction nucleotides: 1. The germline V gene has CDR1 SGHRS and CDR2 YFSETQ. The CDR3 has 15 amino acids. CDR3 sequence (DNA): TGCGCCAGCAGACTAGCGGGGGGAAGCACAGATACGCAGTATTTT. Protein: CASRLAGGSTDTQYF.

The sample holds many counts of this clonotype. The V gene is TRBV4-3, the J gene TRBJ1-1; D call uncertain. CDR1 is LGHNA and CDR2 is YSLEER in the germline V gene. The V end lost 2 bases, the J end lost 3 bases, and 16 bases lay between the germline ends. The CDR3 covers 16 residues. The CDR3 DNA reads TGCGCCAGCAGCCAAAACAGAGGACCTCCGGACACTGAAGCTTTCTTT. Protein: CASSQNRGPPDTEAFF.

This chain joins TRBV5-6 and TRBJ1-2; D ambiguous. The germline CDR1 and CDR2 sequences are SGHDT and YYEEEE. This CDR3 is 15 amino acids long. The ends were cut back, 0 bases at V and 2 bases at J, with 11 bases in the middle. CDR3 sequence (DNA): TGTGCCAGCAGCTTGGGTCGCTTGGGGAACTATGGCTACACCTTC. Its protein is CASSLGRLGNYGYTF. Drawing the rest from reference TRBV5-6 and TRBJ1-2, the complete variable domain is DAGVTQSPTHLIKTRGQQVTLRCSPKSGHDTVSWYQQALGQGPQFIFQYYEEEERQRGNFPDRFSGHQFPNYSSELNVNALLLGDSALYLCASSLGRLGNYGYTFGSGTRLTVV.

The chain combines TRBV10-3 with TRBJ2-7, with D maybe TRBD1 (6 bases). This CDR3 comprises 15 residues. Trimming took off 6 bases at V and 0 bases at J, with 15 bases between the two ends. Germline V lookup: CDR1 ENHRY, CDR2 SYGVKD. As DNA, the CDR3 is TGTGCCATCAGCGGACGAGCAGGGGCCTCCTACGAGCAGTACTTC. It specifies CAISGRAGASYEQYF.

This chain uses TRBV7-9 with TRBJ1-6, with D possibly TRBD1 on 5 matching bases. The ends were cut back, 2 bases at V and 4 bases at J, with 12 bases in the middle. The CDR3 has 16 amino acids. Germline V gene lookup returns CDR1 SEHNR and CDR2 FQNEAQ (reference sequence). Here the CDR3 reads CASSLWDVGYNSPLHF. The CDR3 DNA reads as TGTGCCAGCAGCTTATGGGACGTAGGATATAATTCACCCCTCCACTTT.

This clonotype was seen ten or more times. The CDR3 reads CASSSRTLSNEQFF. CDR3 DNA sequence: TGTGCCAGCAGCTCCCGGACGCTCTCAAATGAGCAGTTCTTC. The rearrangement joins TRBV7-8 to TRBJ2-1; D gene uncertain. CDR1 and CDR2 from the germline V gene are SGHVS and FQNEAQ. Trimming removed 4 bases at V and 7 bases at J, with 14 bases between. The CDR3 sequence is 14 residues long.

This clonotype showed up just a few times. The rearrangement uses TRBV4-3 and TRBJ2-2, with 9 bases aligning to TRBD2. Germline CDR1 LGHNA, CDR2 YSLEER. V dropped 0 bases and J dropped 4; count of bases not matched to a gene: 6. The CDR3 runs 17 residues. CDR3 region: CASSQELRLAVTGELFF. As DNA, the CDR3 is TGCGCCAGCAGCCAAGAACTTAGACTAGCGGTCACCGGGGAGCTGTTTTTT.

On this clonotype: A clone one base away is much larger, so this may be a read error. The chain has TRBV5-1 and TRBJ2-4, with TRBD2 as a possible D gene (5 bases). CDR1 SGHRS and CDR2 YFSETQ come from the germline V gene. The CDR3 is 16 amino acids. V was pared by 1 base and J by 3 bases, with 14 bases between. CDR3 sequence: CASSLKALRGKNIQYF. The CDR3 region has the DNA TGCGCCAGCAGCTTGAAAGCTCTCCGGGGCAAAAACATTCAGTACTTC.

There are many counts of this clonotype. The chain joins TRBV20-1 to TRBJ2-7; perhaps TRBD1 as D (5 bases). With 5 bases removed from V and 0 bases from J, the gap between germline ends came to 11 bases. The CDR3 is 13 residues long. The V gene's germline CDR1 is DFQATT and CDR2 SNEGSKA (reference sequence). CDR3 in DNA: TGCAGTGCTGGAACAGGAGTCTCCTACGAGCAGTACTTC. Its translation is CSAGTGVSYEQYF.

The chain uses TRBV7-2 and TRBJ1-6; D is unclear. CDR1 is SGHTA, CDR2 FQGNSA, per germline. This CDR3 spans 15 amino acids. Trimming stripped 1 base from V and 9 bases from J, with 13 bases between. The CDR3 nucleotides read TGTGCCAGCAGCTTAGACAGACTACTCCGTTCACCCCTCCACTTT. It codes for CASSLDRLLRSPLHF. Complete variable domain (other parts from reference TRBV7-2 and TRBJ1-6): GAGVSQSPSNKVTEKGKDVELRCDPISGHTALYWYRQSLGQGLEFLIYFQGNSAPDKSGLPSDRFSAERTGGSVSTLTIQRTQQEDSAVYLCASSLDRLLRSPLHFGNGTRLTVT.

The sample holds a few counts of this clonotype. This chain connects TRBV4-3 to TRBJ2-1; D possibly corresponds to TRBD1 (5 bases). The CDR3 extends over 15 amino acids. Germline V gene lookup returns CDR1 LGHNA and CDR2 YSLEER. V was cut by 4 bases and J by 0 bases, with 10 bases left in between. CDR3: CASSRSGASYNEQFF. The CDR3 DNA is TGCGCCAGCAGCCGTTCTGGGGCCTCCTACAATGAGCAGTTCTTC.

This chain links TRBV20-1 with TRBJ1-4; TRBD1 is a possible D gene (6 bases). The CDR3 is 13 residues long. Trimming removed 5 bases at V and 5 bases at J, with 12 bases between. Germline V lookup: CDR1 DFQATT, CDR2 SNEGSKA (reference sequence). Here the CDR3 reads CSALGQLNEKLFF. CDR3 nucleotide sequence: TGCAGTGCTCTAGGACAGCTGAATGAAAAACTGTTTTTT.

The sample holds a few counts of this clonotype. As DNA, the CDR3 is TGCGCCAGCAGCTTGGGGGCGAGTTGGGCCAATGAGCAGTTCTTC. Translation gives CASSLGASWANEQFF. The V and J genes are TRBV5-1 and TRBJ2-1; D gene uncertain. CDR3 length: 15 residues. V gave up 0 bases and J gave up 6 bases, with 13 bases separating them. The V gene's germline CDR1 is SGHRS and CDR2 YFSETQ.